This T cell receptor beta chain was observed in a study of cytomegalovirus exposure and HLA in healthy donors. PCR involved 60 Vbeta and 13 Jbeta primers. In the authors' workflow: About 80 million unique TCR beta chains, some 9.9 million of them shared, were counted by a later analysis. Clones were read by immunoSEQ multiplex PCR, and TCRdb kept only the in-frame ones, dropping some. V and J calls and clone size are given by that table; D and trimming were obtained from the DNA. The table includes 150,000 to 200,000 clones, over 80% detected once. This CDR3 contains 16 residues. Regarding the study as a whole: A missense variant in DCLRE1C was later tied to TCR beta V- and J-gene trimming. Indistinguishable V segments such as TRBV6-2 and TRBV6-3 were excluded.

About this clone itself: The antigen is not known.

The specimen sequenced was PBMCs. The sequence was obtained from a woman aged 18 to 35 in good health and CMV-seronegative. This chain connects TRBV21-1 to TRBJ1-4; TRBD1 is taken as the D call from the table, unchecked against the DNA. TRBV21-1 is listed as a pseudogene. The CDR3: CASSKGTGITAEKLFF. CDR3 sequence (DNA): TGTGCCAGCAGCAAAGGGACAGGGATAACGGCTGAAAAACTGTTTTTT.